This note documents a single T cell receptor beta chain sequence. Its antigen is not known. V gave up 9 bases and J gave up 4 bases, with 14 bases separating them. The CDR3 covers 12 residues. CDR1 SGHRS and CDR2 YFSETQ come from the germline V gene. Unique molecular identifiers were in the cDNA, with template-switch universal primer binding. In TCRdb, the 5' RACE reads were re-called with MiXCR into one record per CDR3 protein. The table includes about 480,000 distinct CDR3 sequences, 12% to 15% detected once. The data derive from a study of identical twins. Study results and limitations: Within cord blood, abundant beta clonotypes carried fewer insertions, but memory repertoires showed no such trend. Twin pairs' shared out-of-frame alpha sequences were enriched in low generation probability. A partial confounding effect on zero-insertion analyses could come from invariant MAIT and iNKT cells.

These same records also appear under a second study, on yellow fever vaccine responses in identical twins.

Sequenced input: CD4+ T cells sorted from blood. The TCR was taken from a woman aged 18-29 years in good health. The chain couples TRBV5-1 to TRBJ2-7; D is perhaps TRBD1 (6 bases). The CDR3 DNA is TGCGCCAACAAGACAGGTCTTTACGAGCAGTACTTC. It translates to CANKTGLYEQYF.